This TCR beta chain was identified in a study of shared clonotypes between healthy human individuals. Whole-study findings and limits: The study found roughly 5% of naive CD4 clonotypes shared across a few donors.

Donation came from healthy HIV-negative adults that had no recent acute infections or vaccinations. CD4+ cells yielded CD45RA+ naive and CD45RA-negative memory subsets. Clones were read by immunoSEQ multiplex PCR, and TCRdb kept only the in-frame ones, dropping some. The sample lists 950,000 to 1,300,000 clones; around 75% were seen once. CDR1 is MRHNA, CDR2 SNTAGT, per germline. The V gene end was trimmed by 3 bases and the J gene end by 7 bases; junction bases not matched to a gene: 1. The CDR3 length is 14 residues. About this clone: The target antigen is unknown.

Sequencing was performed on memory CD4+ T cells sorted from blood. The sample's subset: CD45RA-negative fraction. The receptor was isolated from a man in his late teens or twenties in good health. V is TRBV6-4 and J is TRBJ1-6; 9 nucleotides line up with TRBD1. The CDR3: CASSEGTGNSPLHF. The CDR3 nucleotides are TGTGCCAGCAGTGAAGGGACAGGGAATTCACCCCTCCACTTT.